Listed below are T cell receptor beta chains from one sample, sequenced in a study of blood T cell repertoires in COVID-19. Only in-frame clones appear in the TCRdb table, and some are missing; sequencing was by immunoSEQ multiplex PCR. The sample lists under 75,000 clones, 81% occurring once. Sample: peripheral blood. The receptors were sampled from an elderly woman with active or convalescent COVID-19. Both conserved end residues are part of each CDR3. D genes are given only for firm matches. Clone size, where shown, is once, few, many, or a class for clones that have expanded.

v_call	d_call	j_call	clone_size	cdr3_nt	cdr3_aa
TRBV19	TRBD1	TRBJ1-3	.	TGTGCCAGTAGCATGAATTCAGGGGGCTCTGGAAACACCATATATTTT	CASSMNSGGSGNTIYF
TRBV6-6	TRBD1	TRBJ1-3	.	TGTGCCAGCAGTCGTCGCCCGGCAGGGGGCGAAAGAAACACCATATATTTT	CASSRRPAGGERNTIYF
TRBV5-6	TRBD1	TRBJ1-6	.	TGTGCCAGCAGCTTGAGAGGGACAGCTAATTCACCCCTCCACTTT	CASSLRGTANSPLHF
TRBV6-2/TRBV6-3	.	TRBJ2-7	.	TGTGCCAGCAGTTACCGTTTCTACGAGCAGTACTTC	CASSYRFYEQYF
TRBV21-1	.	TRBJ2-7	.	TGTGCCAGCAGCAAAGGTAGACTAGCGCCCTACGAGCAGTACTTC	CASSKGRLAPYEQYF
TRBV6-5	TRBD1	TRBJ1-5	.	TGTGCCAGCAGTTACTCGTGGACAGGGAGTCAGCCCCAGCATTTT	CASSYSWTGSQPQHF
TRBV20-1	TRBD2	TRBJ2-5	.	TGCAGTGCTAGTGAGACTAGCGGGGGTCTTCCCCAGTACTTC	CSASETSGGLPQYF
TRBV7-2	.	TRBJ2-3	.	TGTGCCAGCAGCTTAAGTACGGCAGATACGCAGTATTTT	CASSLSTADTQYF
TRBV5-1	TRBD1	TRBJ1-6	few	TGCGCCAGCAGCGATCGGTTAGGGACAGGTGGTCATAATTCACCCCTCCACTTT	CASSDRLGTGGHNSPLHF
TRBV18	.	TRBJ2-5	once	TGTGCCAGCTCACGACTCGACAGCGAGACCCAGTACTTC	CASSRLDSETQYF
TRBV11-2	TRBD1	TRBJ2-2	.	TGTGCCAGCAGCTTAGTTCCTCGGACAGGGGGCACCGGGGAGCTGTTTTTT	CASSLVPRTGGTGELFF
TRBV6-4	TRBD2	TRBJ2-7	.	TGTGCCAGCAGGGCGGGGGGGCGCTTC	CASRAGGRF
TRBV12-3/TRBV12-4	.	TRBJ2-3	.	TGTGCCAGCACCCACAGGTCAGATACGCAGTATTTT	CASTHRSDTQYF
TRBV5-1	.	TRBJ2-6	.	TGCGCCAGCAGCTTGGCTAATAGGGGGACCTCTGGGGCCAACGTCCTGACTTTC	CASSLANRGTSGANVLTF
TRBV7-8	.	TRBJ2-3	.	TGTGCCAGCAGCCCCAAGCATGGAGCGGGTAGCACAGATACGCAGTATTTT	CASSPKHGAGSTDTQYF